The rows below give T cell receptor beta chains drawn from one sample of a study of blood T cells in healthy people across ages. MiXCR, applied by TCRdb to the 5' RACE reads, yields one record per CDR3 protein. The sample records more than 550,000 distinct CDR3 sequences, about a fifth being singletons. The sample was blood. Every receptor here comes from a man between 70 and 80 years old in good health. Both conserved end residues are part of each CDR3. The D gene is left open where the match is weak. Clone size is not always given. Where it is, it says once, few, many or a class for expanded clones.

d_call j_call v_call clone_size cdr3_aa cdr3_nt
- TRBJ2-3 TRBV3-1 few CASSQVAETTDTQYF TGTGCCAGCAGCCAAGTCGCGGAGACCACAGATACGCAGTATTTT
- TRBJ2-6 TRBV27 - CASSFAGSALSGANVLTF TGTGCCAGCAGTTTTGCTGGGTCAGCTCTCTCTGGGGCCAACGTCCTGACTTTC
- TRBJ2-1 TRBV12-3/TRBV12-4 - CASSLTWEQFF TGTGCCAGCAGTTTAACCTGGGAGCAGTTCTTC
- TRBJ1-5 TRBV20-1 - CSARVEVGQPQHF TGCAGTGCTAGAGTGGAGGTAGGGCAGCCCCAGCATTTT
- TRBJ2-1 TRBV14 - CASSRKGDREQFF TGTGCCAGCAGCCGAAAAGGGGACCGCGAGCAGTTCTTC
- TRBJ2-7 TRBV20-1 few CSAYSGQYEQYF TGCAGTGCTTACTCCGGACAGTACGAGCAGTACTTC
- TRBJ1-4 TRBV15 few CATSAYEGKLFF TGTGCCACCAGCGCCTATGAGGGAAAACTGTTTTTT
TRBD1 TRBJ2-1 TRBV12-5 - CASGPDRDSNEQFF TGTGCTAGTGGCCCAGACCGGGACAGCAATGAGCAGTTCTTC
- TRBJ1-1 TRBV20-1 few CSAREERANTEAFF TGCAGTGCTAGAGAGGAACGAGCGAACACTGAAGCTTTTTTT
- TRBJ2-3 TRBV12-3/TRBV12-4 - CASTPSSSTDTQYF TGTGCCAGCACCCCATCATCTAGCACAGATACGCAGTATTTT
- TRBJ1-3 TRBV28 few CASSPSVAAPGNTIYF TGTGCCAGCAGTCCGTCGGTTGCAGCCCCTGGAAACACCATATATTTT
- TRBJ1-2 TRBV6-5 - CASSPGLLNYGYTF TGTGCCAGCAGCCCAGGGTTGCTTAACTATGGCTACACCTTC
- TRBJ2-3 TRBV7-3 - CASSITGKDTQYF TGTGCCAGCAGCATAACAGGGAAAGATACGCAGTATTTT
- TRBJ2-5 TRBV12-3/TRBV12-4 few CASSFLLEFGETQYF TGTGCCAGCAGTTTCCTACTAGAGTTCGGGGAGACCCAGTACTTC
- TRBJ1-3 TRBV5-1 few CASSSFGVENTIYF TGCGCCAGCAGCTCGTTTGGGGTCGAAAACACCATATATTTT
TRBD2 TRBJ2-3 TRBV3-1 once CASSQGLAKTDTQYF TGTGCCAGCAGCCAAGGACTAGCTAAAACAGATACGCAGTATTTT
- TRBJ2-1 TRBV6-4 - CASSDRRTQFF TGTGCCAGCAGTGACCGGAGGACCCAGTTCTTC
- TRBJ2-3 TRBV24-1 few CATSDLGSTDTQYF TGTGCCACCAGTGATTTGGGGAGCACAGATACGCAGTATTTT
- TRBJ2-3 TRBV9 - CARSVSTPMQYF TGTGCCAGGAGCGTTTCTACTCCGATGCAGTATTTT
- TRBJ2-1 TRBV5-1 once CASSLDSSPYNAQFF TGCGCCAGCAGCTTGGACAGCTCGCCCTACAATGCGCAGTTCTTC
- TRBJ2-1 TRBV12-3/TRBV12-4 - CASSPNTGNSKNEQLF TGTGCCAGCAGTCCAAACACCGGTAATTCCAAAAATGAGCAGTTATTC
- TRBJ2-5 TRBV11-2 - CASSFRSQGVEFF TGTGCCAGCAGCTTTAGGTCACAGGGAGTAGAGTTCTTC
TRBD1 TRBJ1-2 TRBV5-6 once CASSFGDRVFTYGYTF TGTGCCAGCAGCTTCGGGGACAGGGTTTTTACCTATGGCTACACCTTC
TRBD2 TRBJ2-3 TRBV2 - CASSNQRGGRDTQYF TGTGCCAGCAGCAATCAGCGGGGGGGCAGGGATACGCAGTATTTT